This entry lists 19 T cell receptor beta chains sequenced from one sample in a study of STAT5B mutations in CD4+ large granular lymphocyte leukemia. Data came from immunoSEQ multiplex PCR; TCRdb stores just in-frame clones and leaves some out. The data hold tens of thousands of clones, with 60% to 85% observed a single time. Sequenced input: CD4+ T cells from blood buffy coats. The receptors derive from a human donor in good health.

This chain uses TRBV27 with TRBJ2-1, with D perhaps given as TRBD1 or TRBD2 (5 bases each). This CDR3 contains 15 residues. V was pared by 7 bases and J by 8 bases, with 21 bases between. Germline V gives CDR1 MNHEY, CDR2 SMNVEV (reference sequence). The CDR3 spells CASTSRGTRADEQFF. CDR3 DNA: TGTGCCAGCACCTCTCGAGGGACCCGGGCGGATGAGCAGTTCTTC.

CDR3 sequence (DNA): TGTGCCAGCAGTCCTGACAGTTACAATGAGCAGTTCTTC. Translating gives CASSPDSYNEQFF. J is TRBJ2-1 and V is TRBV6-6, with D perhaps TRBD1 (5 bases). The CDR3 sequence is 13 residues long. V gave up 5 bases and J gave up 4 bases, with 9 bases separating them. Germline CDR1 MNHNY, CDR2 SVGAGI (reference sequence).

The chain links TRBV5-5 to TRBJ1-1; D not certain. Germline values: CDR1 SGHKS, CDR2 YYEKEE (reference sequence). The CDR3 contains 13 residues. V was shortened by 0 bases and J by 7 bases, with 10 bases between the two germline ends. The CDR3: CASSLGYTYEAFF. CDR3 bases: TGTGCCAGCAGCTTGGGGTACACCTATGAAGCTTTCTTT.

The chain links TRBV30 to TRBJ2-5, with D possibly being TRBD1 (6 bases). The CDR3 has 14 residues. The germline CDR1 and CDR2 sequences are GTSNPN and SVGIG (reference sequence). V dropped 2 bases and J dropped 4 bases, with 14 bases sitting between them. CDR3 coding DNA: TGTGCCTGGAGTCAGGGAGCCAGGGGAGAGACCCAGTACTTC. Its translation: CAWSQGARGETQYF.

The sample holds a few counts of this clone. J is TRBJ1-1 and V is TRBV2, with 10 bases aligning to TRBD1. Germline CDR1 SNHLY, CDR2 FYNNEI. The CDR3 spans 15 residues. V was clipped by 5 bases and J by 5 bases; unmatched bases: 8. CDR3 protein: CASSQRDRGRTEAFF. The CDR3 DNA sequence: TGTGCCAGCAGTCAGAGGGACAGGGGAAGGACTGAAGCTTTCTTT.

The genes are TRBV11-2 and TRBJ2-7; D is unresolved. The CDR3 totals 14 residues. The V end was cut by 1 base, the J end by 1 base, with 8 bases between. In germline, CDR1 is SGHAT, CDR2 FQNNGV. The CDR3 sequence: CASSLAVVSYEQYF. In nucleotides, the CDR3 is TGTGCCAGCAGCTTAGCGGTTGTTTCCTACGAGCAGTACTTC.

V is TRBV7-8 and J is TRBJ2-7; 16 positions match TRBD2. Germline V gene lookup returns CDR1 SGHVS and CDR2 FQNEAQ. The CDR3 contains 17 residues. The ends lost 5 bases at V and 6 bases at J; junction bases unmatched: 10. CDR3 in amino acids: CASSGTSGGAYPGEQYF. The CDR3, as DNA: TGTGCCAGCAGCGGGACTAGCGGGGGGGCGTATCCCGGCGAGCAGTACTTC.

The chain employs TRBV7-2 and TRBJ1-3; no clear D. V lost 5 bases and J lost 2, with 7 bases in between. The CDR3 runs to 13 residues. The V gene's germline CDR1 is SGHTA and CDR2 FQGNSA. Here the CDR3 reads CASSPYTGNTIYF. The CDR3 nucleotides are TGTGCCAGCAGCCCCTATACTGGAAACACCATATATTTT.

The chain links TRBV29-1 to TRBJ2-5; the match to TRBD2 covers 13 bases. Germline CDR1 reads SQVTM; CDR2 reads ANQGSEA. V shed 6 bases, J shed 3 bases, and the junction held 1 base outside the gene matches. This CDR3 has 13 residues. The CDR3 region is CSVGTSGEETQYF. DNA for the CDR3: TGCAGCGTGGGGACTAGCGGGGAAGAGACCCAGTACTTC. Using reference TRBV29-1 and TRBJ2-5 for the parts outside the CDR3, the full variable domain is SAVISQKPSRDICQRGTSLTIQCQVDSQVTMMFWYRQQPGQSLTLIATANQGSEATYESGFVIDKFPISRPNLTFSTLTVSNMSPEDSSIYLCSVGTSGEETQYFGPGTRLLVL.

The CDR3 DNA follows: TGTGCCAGCTCACCCCGGGAAGCAATGAACACTGAAGCTTTCTTT. Translation: CASSPREAMNTEAFF. This rearrangement joins TRBV18 to TRBJ1-1, with unresolved D. Germline V gene lookup returns CDR1 KGHSH and CDR2 LQKENI. The CDR3 length is 15 residues. V was trimmed by 3 bases and J by 0 bases, leaving 11 bases between them.

This chain's CDR3 is CASSPWTGGKGEQYF. The CDR3 bases are TGTGCCAGCAGCCCCTGGACAGGGGGGAAAGGCGAGCAGTACTTC. The gene calls are TRBV7-9 and TRBJ2-5, with TRBD1 matching over 10 bases. The J call is uncertain, as TRBJ2-7 better fits the DNA end. CDR1 and CDR2 (germline): SEHNR, FQNEAQ (reference sequence). CDR3 length equals 15 residues.

Comment on this clone: The sample has other DNA sequences that encode this CDR3 too. V and J are TRBV7-9 and TRBJ2-5; D may be TRBD2 (7 bases). Between the trimmed V and J ends, which lost 0 bases and 5 bases, there was a span of 19 bases. The length of the CDR3 is 17 residues. The germline V gene has CDR1 SEHNR and CDR2 FQNEAQ (reference sequence). CDR3 sequence (DNA): TGTGCCAGCAGCTTAGCGCTTGGGACGGGGGGCGCCGAGACCCAGTACTTC. Translated: CASSLALGTGGAETQYF.

This chain links TRBV30 with TRBJ2-5; TRBD1 aligns across 8 bases. Matching the DNA end better, TRBJ2-7 makes the J call doubtful. Germline CDR1 and CDR2: GTSNPN and SVGIG (reference sequence). The CDR3 totals 12 residues. The chain's CDR3 is CAWGQGYYEQYF. In nucleotides, the CDR3 is TGTGCCTGGGGACAGGGCTACTACGAGCAGTACTTC.

For the CDR3, the DNA is TGTGCCAGCAGCCCCCCCCCAGGGACAGGAGAGACCCAGTACTTC. This codes for CASSPPPGTGETQYF. The chain combines TRBV11-2 with TRBJ2-5, with 8 bases aligning to TRBD1. The germline gives CDR1 SGHAT, CDR2 FQNNGV. The CDR3 is 15 amino acids. Trimming cost V 5 bases and J 4 bases; bases outside gene matches: 9. Supplemented by reference TRBV11-2 and TRBJ2-5, the full variable domain reads EAGVAQSPRYKIIEKRQSVAFWCNPISGHATLYWYQQILGQGPKLLIQFQNNGVVDDSQLPKDRFSAERLKGVDSTLKIQPAKLEDSAVYLCASSPPPGTGETQYFGPGTRLLVL.

This clone has just one count. The genes are TRBV18 and TRBJ2-1; weak D call: TRBD2 (6 bases). V lost 0 bases and J lost 3, with 15 bases in between. This CDR3 is built from 17 residues. Looked up from germline, CDR1 is KGHSH and CDR2 is LQKENI. The CDR3 sequence: CASSPPGLRRGYNEQFF. For the CDR3, the DNA is TGTGCCAGCTCACCACCCGGGCTTCGGAGGGGCTACAATGAGCAGTTCTTC.

This chain connects TRBV5-4 to TRBJ2-5; D call uncertain. CDR1 and CDR2 (germline): SGHNT, YYREEE (reference sequence). V was trimmed by 4 bases and J by 2 bases, leaving 15 bases between them. The CDR3 length is 15 residues. CDR3 region: CASSPRLGKQETQYF. As DNA, the CDR3 is TGTGCCAGCAGCCCCAGGCTGGGGAAACAAGAGACCCAGTACTTC.

This chain uses TRBV5-1 with TRBJ2-7; 8 bases line up with TRBD2. Germline CDR1 SGHRS, CDR2 YFSETQ. Losses at the gene ends were 4 bases for V and 2 bases for J; bases not matched to a gene: 8. This CDR3 region has 15 residues. The CDR3 bases are TGCGCCAGCAGCACGCCGGGGACTAGAGCCTACGAGCAGTACTTC. Translation gives CASSTPGTRAYEQYF.

This chain uses TRBV11-2 with TRBJ2-3; 9 positions agree with TRBD1. The germline gives CDR1 SGHAT, CDR2 FQNNGV. CDR3 length equals 15 residues. V was clipped by 5 bases and J by 2 bases; unmatched bases: 5. CDR3 amino acids: CASSRRQGDTDTQYF. CDR3 DNA sequence: TGTGCCAGCAGCCGCAGACAGGGGGACACAGATACGCAGTATTTT.

The chain couples TRBV29-1 to TRBJ2-7; 8 bases are a match to TRBD2. The CDR3 is 13 residues long. The ends lost 5 bases at V and 3 bases at J; junction bases unmatched: 6. Germline CDR1 SQVTM, CDR2 ANQGSEA. CDR3 coding DNA: TGCAGCGTTACGGAGCGGGGGAGCTACGAGCAGTACTTC. It yields the protein CSVTERGSYEQYF.